This T cell receptor beta chain was sequenced for a study of CD8 T cells in ankylosing spondylitis (TCRdb year 2017). For the study in its entirety: The study profiled T cell receptor beta repertoires in healthy donors and ankylosing spondylitis patients to find disease-linked TCR variants. The full study cohort was made up of over 20 ankylosing spondylitis patients and about a hundred healthy donors. Samples of peripheral blood were taken, and for ankylosing spondylitis patients, synovial fluid was collected as well. Overall results and qualifications from the work: A CD8+ phenotype was shown by the disease-linked clones, which were found at relatively low frequencies in peripheral blood. Some motif variants had previously been reported in the synovial fluid and blood of reactive arthritis patients, which suggests shared mechanisms of disease initiation. According to the report, matched synovial fluid samples from ankylosing spondylitis patients were significantly enriched for the disease-linked clones. A TCR beta motif made up of 7 to 9 highly homologous amino acid variants appeared to be characteristic of blood from ankylosing spondylitis patients.

The CDR3 starts with the cysteine, ends with the phenylalanine, and has 14 residues. CDR3 DNA only is kept here, 42 bases in frame from base 1. The germline V end is reduced by 6 bases and the J end by 1 base; junction bases left unmatched: 6. The germline V gene encodes CDR1 WSHSY and CDR2 SAAADI. Sequencing relied on an Illumina HiSeq 2500. Quantitative 5'-RACE with molecular barcodes was the method used to prepare the TCR beta libraries. In the original analysis: Disease-linked TCR variants were identified with a new computational method built on a probabilistic model of VDJ rearrangement. TCRdb handled the public reads itself, with Q25 trimming in fastp and clone calling in MiXCR, and kept productive beta chains. Records with the same CDR3 protein are collapsed into one entry carrying the most frequent genes and DNA. The V and J calls here are based on TCRdb, not the publication. The sample table holds about 140,000 distinct CDR3 sequences, of which roughly 8% were seen once. The ten largest clones take up about 7.1% of the sample.

Only a few counts were recorded for this clonotype. Its binding antigen is unknown. No much larger clonotype is one base removed from it; base qualities were not supplied. For each ankylosing spondylitis patient, the synovial fluid sample was matched to a blood sample from that same patient. The specimen sequenced was synovial fluid, either unsorted or a sorted T cell fraction (not recorded which). The chain links TRBV10-2 with TRBJ2-7, with 7 bases matching TRBD1. This receptor was taken from a male donor with ankylosing spondylitis. The CDR3 loop reads CASRDRAGSYEQYF. The base sequence is TGCGCCAGCAGAGACAGGGCCGGGTCCTACGAGCAGTACTTC.